Below, 29 T cell receptor beta chains from the same sample are listed, as sequenced in a study of spatial heterogeneity in lung cancer. The time point was: sample taken at primary tumor resection. Whole RNA came from tumor, nontumor lung or frozen PBMC and was sequenced without being sorted. TCRdb reprocessed the 5' RACE reads via MiXCR and lists one record per CDR3 protein. The sample holds approximately 9,000 distinct CDR3 sequences, 3.5% to 5% seen once. The material was PBMCs, obtained at surgery. These receptors came from a male donor with early-stage non-small cell lung cancer.

This clonotype is termed medium-sized (0.01 to 0.1%). The junction departs from the called germline gene at one end, perhaps through a read error. This beta chain lies outside the target of a library built for alpha chains; its clone size means little. This rearrangement joins TRBV4-3 to TRBJ2-7; the match to TRBD2 covers 7 bases. The CDR3 length is 14 residues. Per germline, CDR1 LGHNA and CDR2 YSLEER. The DNA for the CDR3 is TGCGCCAGCAGACAAGCCATATCGGGGGGCGAGCAGTACTTC. Amino acids: CASRQAISGGEQYF.

The sample holds many counts of this clonotype. Found in a library prepared for alpha chains, this beta chain is an off-target read, and its abundance has little meaning. V gene TRBV5-6 combines with J gene TRBJ2-5; D remains unclear. V lost 0 bases, J lost 5 bases, and 8 bases lay in between. CDR1 is SGHDT, CDR2 YYEEEE, per germline. The CDR3 has 13 amino acids. CDR3 coding DNA: TGTGCCAGCAGCTTGGTACTCAGCGAGACCCAGTACTTC. This codes for CASSLVLSETQYF.

This clonotype occurred many times. A library prepared for alpha chains yielded this beta chain as an off-target read; its size is of little meaning. The chain recombines TRBV27 with TRBJ2-1; 8 nucleotides line up with TRBD2. Germline assignment: CDR1 MNHEY and CDR2 SMNVEV (reference sequence). Germline trimming cut 4 bases from V and 0 bases from J; bases unmatched to any gene: 5. This CDR3 is 16 amino acids long. This chain's CDR3 is CASSSAGVSSYNEQFF. CDR3 nucleotide sequence: TGTGCCAGCAGTTCAGCGGGGGTGAGCTCCTACAATGAGCAGTTCTTC.

At least ten counts were recorded for this clonotype. Within a library made for alpha chains, this beta chain is off target, and its count is uninformative. The chain couples TRBV2 to TRBJ2-5; TRBD2 is a possible D gene (5 bases). This CDR3 contains 13 residues. Germline CDR1 SNHLY, CDR2 FYNNEI. V lost 2 bases, J lost 2 bases, and 6 bases lay in between. CDR3 region: CASSEWRQETQYF. Written as DNA, the CDR3 is TGTGCCAGCAGTGAATGGAGGCAAGAGACCCAGTACTTC.

By share, this clonotype ranks as medium-sized. The library was designed around alpha chains, so this beta chain is a stray read whose abundance carries little weight. V and J are TRBV7-9 and TRBJ2-1, with D possibly TRBD2 on 5 matching bases. This CDR3 spans 13 amino acids. Trimming pared 3 bases from V and 9 bases from J, leaving 12 bases between. Germline-derived CDR1 and CDR2 are SEHNR and FQNEAQ (reference sequence). CDR3 in DNA: TGTGCCAGCAGCTTCACGGACTTTAGTGAGCAGTTCTTC. Protein sequence: CASSFTDFSEQFF.

Comments on this clonotype: This beta chain appears as a stray read in a library generated for alpha chains; its size is not informative. The J gene is TRBJ1-3, the V gene TRBV7-8; D unresolved. V was shortened by 8 bases and J by 3 bases, with 8 bases between the two germline ends. This CDR3 comprises 12 residues. Germline CDR1 reads SGHVS; CDR2 reads FQNEAQ. This CDR3 reads CASGTDGNTIYF. The CDR3 DNA is TGTGCCAGCGGAACTGATGGAAACACCATATATTTT.

There are many counts of this clonotype. A library made for alpha chains picked up this beta chain off target, so its size means little. The rearrangement links TRBV20-1 to TRBJ2-2, with a tentative D call TRBD2 (6 bases). From germline, CDR1 is DFQATT and CDR2 SNEGSKA (reference sequence). The CDR3 has 14 residues. V lost 3 bases and J 8 bases, leaving 16 bases between the germline ends. CDR3 region: CSASLSSRGGELFF. The CDR3 nucleotides are TGCAGTGCTAGCCTATCCTCCCGGGGGGGGGAGCTGTTTTTT.

This clonotype turned up a few times. Found in a library prepared for alpha chains, this beta chain is an off-target read, and its abundance has little meaning. The CDR3 loop reads CASSPLGIDNQPQHF. CDR3 coding DNA: TGTGCCAGCAGTCCCCTGGGGATCGACAATCAGCCCCAGCATTTT. The chain links TRBV12-3 or TRBV12-4 to TRBJ1-5; the D is unclear. Trimming pared 5 bases from V and 3 bases from J, leaving 14 bases between. The CDR3 has 15 residues.

This clonotype counts as medium-sized. This beta chain was picked up by a library intended for alpha chains and is off target, so its count carries little meaning. This sequence joins TRBV7-2 and TRBJ1-6; D possibly corresponds to TRBD1 (6 bases). Germline V gives CDR1 SGHTA, CDR2 FQGNSA. The CDR3 covers 15 residues. V was shortened by 0 bases and J by 7 bases, with 10 bases between the two germline ends. The CDR3 coding sequence is TGTGCCAGCAGCTTAGCGTGGCAGGGGAATTCACCCCTCCACTTT. It codes for CASSLAWQGNSPLHF.

This clonotype was detected ten times or more. Being off target in a library aimed at alpha chains, this beta chain has a size of little meaning. The chain recombines TRBV7-2 with TRBJ2-2; 12 bases line up with TRBD2. CDR1 SGHTA and CDR2 FQGNSA come from the germline V gene. V lost 5 bases and J lost 7; bases outside the gene matches: 5. This CDR3 region has 15 residues. CDR3 DNA: TGTGCCAGCAGCCCTAGCGGGGGGGCCTTCGGGGAGCTGTTTTTT. Translation gives CASSPSGGAFGELFF.

Details on this clonotype: Found in a library prepared for alpha chains, this beta chain is an off-target read, and its abundance has little meaning. V is TRBV5-1 and J is TRBJ2-3; 12 positions match TRBD2. Losses at the gene ends were 4 bases for V and 5 bases for J; bases not matched to a gene: 5. Germline V gene data show CDR1 as SGHRS and CDR2 as YFSETQ. The CDR3 sequence is 15 residues long. This chain's CDR3 is CASSRTSGEGDTQYF. DNA for the CDR3: TGCGCCAGCAGCCGGACTAGCGGGGAAGGAGATACGCAGTATTTT.

This clonotype was seen a handful of times. Within a library made for alpha chains, this beta chain is off target, and its count is uninformative. The rearrangement uses TRBV5-1 and TRBJ2-3; D is perhaps TRBD1 (5 bases). The ends were cut back, 4 bases at V and 0 bases at J, with 12 bases in the middle. Germline loops: CDR1 SGHRS, CDR2 YFSETQ. The CDR3 runs 15 residues. This CDR3 reads CASSQGGDSTDTQYF. CDR3 nucleotide sequence: TGCGCCAGCAGCCAGGGTGGGGATAGCACAGATACGCAGTATTTT.

This clonotype was counted a few times. Within a library made for alpha chains, this beta chain is off target, and its count is uninformative. The chain links TRBV12-3 or TRBV12-4 to TRBJ2-1; D may be TRBD1 (6 bases). Trimming removed 3 bases from V and 9 bases from J, with 12 bases in between. The CDR3 length is 13 residues. The CDR3 region has the DNA TGTGCCAGCAGTTTTAAACAGGGCGCTGAGCAGTTCTTC. Amino acid sequence: CASSFKQGAEQFF.

This clonotype was seen a handful of times. This beta chain is off target for a library built for alpha chains, so its abundance means little. The rearrangement joins TRBV27 to TRBJ1-5; possible D gene TRBD1, 5 bases. V dropped 3 bases and J dropped 8 bases, with 17 bases sitting between them. Germline-derived CDR1 and CDR2 are MNHEY and SMNVEV (reference sequence). This CDR3 contains 15 residues. The CDR3 DNA sequence: TGTGCCAGCAGTTTCCTCCCTCCGGGAGGGGAGCCCCAGCATTTT. Its protein is CASSFLPPGGEPQHF.

This clonotype was seen more than once but under ten times. This beta chain is off target for a library built for alpha chains, so its abundance means little. The J gene is TRBJ2-1, the V gene TRBV20-1, with 9 positions matching TRBD2. The germline V gene encodes CDR1 DFQATT and CDR2 SNEGSKA (reference sequence). The CDR3 covers 16 residues. V was clipped by 4 bases and J by 4 bases; unmatched bases: 11. CDR3: CSAIPFLAGAYNEQFF. The CDR3 coding sequence is TGCAGTGCTATCCCCTTTTTAGCGGGGGCGTACAATGAGCAGTTCTTC.

This clonotype was detected many times. This beta chain slipped into a library made for alpha chains as a stray read, so its size is not meaningful. The chain carries TRBV7-6 and TRBJ1-1, with TRBD1 matching over 7 bases. CDR1 and CDR2 (germline): SGHVS, FNYEAQ. Losses at the gene ends were 3 bases for V and 0 bases for J; bases not matched to a gene: 7. This CDR3 has 16 amino acids. CDR3 sequence: CASSFPPGTVNTEAFF. The DNA of the CDR3 is TGTGCCAGCAGCTTTCCTCCCGGGACAGTGAACACTGAAGCTTTCTTT.

This clonotype is medium-sized (0.01 to 0.1%). This beta chain slipped into a library made for alpha chains as a stray read, so its size is not meaningful. This chain links TRBV6-6 with TRBJ2-4; D unclear. V was clipped by 5 bases and J by 7 bases, with 9 bases between them. This CDR3 has 12 residues. Germline-derived CDR1 and CDR2 are MNHNY and SVGAGI (reference sequence). The CDR3 reads CASSRPYNIQYF. DNA for the CDR3: TGTGCCAGCAGTCGACCTTATAACATTCAGTACTTC.

This clonotype showed up just a few times. The library was designed around alpha chains, so this beta chain is a stray read whose abundance carries little weight. The V call is TRBV5-1, the J call TRBJ2-5; 8 bases line up with TRBD1. The CDR3 length is 17 residues. The germline gives CDR1 SGHRS, CDR2 YFSETQ. Losses at the gene ends were 5 bases for V and 0 bases for J; bases not matched to a gene: 12. CDR3 residues: CASSPTRDRRYQETQYF. In nucleotides, the CDR3 is TGCGCCAGCAGTCCCACGCGGGACAGGAGGTACCAAGAGACCCAGTACTTC.

This clonotype was found many times. As an off-target read in a library built for alpha chains, this beta chain has a frequency of little significance. The rearrangement uses TRBV7-2 and TRBJ2-1, with 9 bases lining up with TRBD2. This CDR3 comprises 15 residues. Germline trimming cut 5 bases from V and 7 bases from J; bases unmatched to any gene: 9. The germline V gene has CDR1 SGHTA and CDR2 FQGNSA. CDR3 sequence reads: CASSRAGGTTNEQFF. The DNA for the CDR3 is TGTGCCAGCAGCCGAGCGGGGGGTACTACTAATGAGCAGTTCTTC.

Ten or more counts support this clonotype. This beta chain came through as a stray read in a library set up for alpha chains, and its size says little. This sequence joins TRBV7-2 and TRBJ1-1, with D possibly matching TRBD1 (5 bases). CDR1 SGHTA and CDR2 FQGNSA come from the germline V gene. V was pared by 5 bases and J by 4 bases, with 17 bases between. This CDR3 region has 15 residues. The CDR3 sequence: CASSGLTVAGTEAFF. The CDR3 DNA follows: TGTGCCAGCAGCGGCCTGACAGTTGCCGGCACTGAAGCTTTCTTT.

This clonotype occurred many times. This beta chain is an off-target read within a library intended for alpha chains, so its frequency means little. The chain couples TRBV11-2 to TRBJ1-2, with a weak D call TRBD1 (5 bases). Trimming cost V 5 bases and J 0 bases, with 13 bases left between them. The CDR3 loop spans 15 amino acids. The germline V gene has CDR1 SGHAT and CDR2 FQNNGV. The DNA of the CDR3 is TGTGCCAGCAGCCCCCAGACAGCCTCTAACTATGGCTACACCTTC. The encoded protein is CASSPQTASNYGYTF.

This clonotype was seen ten or more times. Found in a library prepared for alpha chains, this beta chain is an off-target read, and its abundance has little meaning. The rearrangement joins TRBV4-1 to TRBJ1-1; D perhaps matches TRBD1 (6 bases). The CDR3 totals 15 residues. Deletions cut 3 bases from V and 4 bases from J, with 15 bases between. Germline V lookup: CDR1 MGHRA, CDR2 YSYEKL. The CDR3 protein is CASSQTTTGRTEAFF. The CDR3 DNA follows: TGCGCCAGCAGCCAGACAACGACAGGACGCACTGAAGCTTTCTTT.

This clonotype was observed a handful of times. In a library made to pick up alpha chains, this beta chain is a stray read with a size that means little. This chain uses TRBV20-1 with TRBJ2-1; 14 bases align to TRBD2. The CDR3 covers 16 residues. The trim removed 0 bases at V and 7 bases at J, leaving 5 bases unmatched. Germline V gives CDR1 DFQATT, CDR2 SNEGSKA (reference sequence). The CDR3 here is CSARETSGGAENEQFF. CDR3 bases: TGCAGTGCTAGAGAGACTAGCGGGGGGGCTGAGAATGAGCAGTTCTTC.

This clonotype was counted ten times or more. This beta chain is a stray sequence in a library constructed for alpha chains; its clone size is not meaningful. The chain couples TRBV3-1 to TRBJ2-2, with unresolved D. Germline V gives CDR1 LGHDT, CDR2 YNNKEL (reference sequence). The ends were cut back, 2 bases at V and 6 bases at J, with 22 bases in the middle. The CDR3 extends over 18 amino acids. The CDR3 sequence is CASSQTAGPTTRPGELFF. Written as DNA, the CDR3 is TGTGCCAGCAGCCAAACCGCCGGTCCAACTACAAGGCCCGGGGAGCTGTTTTTT.

About this clonotype: Being off target in a library aimed at alpha chains, this beta chain has a size of little meaning. This chain joins TRBV14 and TRBJ2-7, with D maybe TRBD2 (5 bases). Trimming left V 4 bases short and J 7 bases short, with 17 bases between. Germline-derived CDR1 and CDR2 are SGHDN and FVKESK. The CDR3 has 14 residues. This CDR3 reads CASSLRLGSGEQYF. The CDR3 DNA reads TGTGCCAGCAGCCTCCGACTGGGGAGTGGAGAGCAGTACTTC.

For this clonotype: The library was designed around alpha chains, so this beta chain is a stray read whose abundance carries little weight. The CDR3 DNA follows: TGTGCCAGCAGTCGACTAGCGGGGGGGAATCTCCAAGAGACCCAGTACTTC. Translation: CASSRLAGGNLQETQYF. The gene calls are TRBV13 and TRBJ2-5, with 14 bases lining up with TRBD2. The J segment lost 1 base and the V segment lost 6 bases, leaving 7 bases of the junction unmatched. Germline assignment: CDR1 PRHDT and CDR2 FYEKMQ (reference sequence). The CDR3 is made up of 17 amino acids.

Worth noting for this clonotype: This beta chain is an unintended read in a library built for alpha chains; its size means little. The gene calls are TRBV6-2 or TRBV6-3 and TRBJ1-2; TRBD1 is a possible D gene (5 bases). The V gene's germline CDR1 is MNHEY and CDR2 SVGEGT. The germline V and J ends were trimmed by 5 bases and 4 bases, with 17 bases remaining between them. CDR3 length: 15 amino acids. CDR3 in DNA: TGTGCCAGCAGTCAAAAAATGACAGCTTTCTATGGCTACACCTTC. As protein: CASSQKMTAFYGYTF.

Note on this clonotype: This beta chain came through as a stray read in a library set up for alpha chains, and its size says little. The chain recombines TRBV5-1 with TRBJ2-3; D gene ambiguous. Trimming removed 0 bases at V and 6 bases at J, with 11 bases between. This CDR3 region has 14 residues. Germline V gene data show CDR1 as SGHRS and CDR2 as YFSETQ. The CDR3, as DNA: TGCGCCAGCAGCTTGGCTCTAGATTCGGATACGCAGTATTTT. It translates to CASSLALDSDTQYF.

Comment on this clonotype: This beta chain came through as a stray read in a library set up for alpha chains, and its size says little. The chain recombines TRBV28 with TRBJ2-4; D gene uncertain. V dropped 3 bases and J dropped 1 base, with 1 base sitting between them. This CDR3 is built from 12 residues. Per germline, CDR1 MDHEN and CDR2 SYDVKM. The CDR3 loop is CASSLAKNIQYF. CDR3 in DNA: TGTGCCAGCAGTTTGGCCAAAAACATTCAGTACTTC.